A single sample is the source of the 20 T cell receptor beta chains below, sequenced in a study of T cells after posttransplantation cyclophosphamide. The table came from immunoSEQ multiplex PCR; TCRdb's copy has only in-frame clones and leaves some out. The data hold roughly 30,000 clones, with 75% to 95% observed a single time. Cells defined as naive were viable CD3+CD4+ or CD3+CD8+ and CCR7+CD45RA+CD45RO-CD95-CD27+CD28+. Input material: naive CD4+ T cells sorted from PBMCs. The receptors come from a woman aged 55-70 years in good health, CMV-negative, and a related stem cell transplant donor.

The chain links TRBV28 to TRBJ1-2; the match to TRBD1 covers 8 bases. Germline-derived CDR1 and CDR2 are MDHEN and SYDVKM. The CDR3 spans 14 residues. V gave up 6 bases and J gave up 7 bases; unmatched junction bases: 10. The CDR3 sequence: CASSSIQGARGYTF. DNA of the CDR3: TGTGCCAGCAGCTCTATCCAGGGGGCGCGTGGCTACACCTTC.

This chain uses TRBV27 with TRBJ2-3; 10 bases align to TRBD2. The CDR3 contains 18 residues. Germline V CDR1 and CDR2: MNHEY, SMNVEV (reference sequence). The V segment lost 2 bases and the J segment 2 bases; nucleotides outside the gene matches: 10. The CDR3 sequence is CASSLEPRTSGYTDTQYF. The CDR3 DNA reads TGTGCCAGCAGTTTAGAGCCCCGGACTAGCGGATACACAGATACGCAGTATTTT.

This chain connects TRBV18 to TRBJ2-5, with 10 nucleotides matching TRBD2. J gave up 5 bases and V 3 bases, and 3 bases lay outside the gene matches. Germline V gene data show CDR1 as KGHSH and CDR2 as LQKENI. CDR3 length: 14 residues. As DNA, the CDR3 is TGTGCCAGCTCACCCCTAGCGGGAGCTGAGACCCAGTACTTC. Protein sequence: CASSPLAGAETQYF. Full variable domain (outside the CDR3, taken from reference TRBV18 and TRBJ2-5): NAGVMQNPRHLVRRRGQEARLRCSPMKGHSHVYWYRQLPEEGLKFMVYLQKENIIDESGMPKERFSAEFPKEGPSILRIQQVVRGDSAAYFCASSPLAGAETQYFGPGTRLLVL.

V usage is TRBV18 and J usage is TRBJ2-1, with TRBD2 as a possible D gene (5 bases). In germline, CDR1 is KGHSH, CDR2 LQKENI. The CDR3 consists of 15 residues. The ends were cut back, 0 bases at V and 8 bases at J, with 14 bases in the middle. CDR3 nucleotides: TGTGCCAGCTCACCACCTGAGCGGTCTGTCCATGAGCAGTTCTTC. It yields the protein CASSPPERSVHEQFF. Complete variable domain (other parts from reference TRBV18 and TRBJ2-1): NAGVMQNPRHLVRRRGQEARLRCSPMKGHSHVYWYRQLPEEGLKFMVYLQKENIIDESGMPKERFSAEFPKEGPSILRIQQVVRGDSAAYFCASSPPERSVHEQFFGPGTRLTVL.

The chain uses TRBV5-1 and TRBJ1-5; 7 nucleotides align to TRBD1. Germline CDR1 SGHRS, CDR2 YFSETQ. This CDR3 comprises 15 residues. Trimming at V came to 0 bases and at J to 5 bases, leaving 5 bases not matched to a gene. The CDR3 sequence is CASSLAGQAYQPQHF. CDR3 sequence (DNA): TGCGCCAGCAGCTTGGCAGGACAGGCGTATCAGCCCCAGCATTTT.

V gene TRBV9 combines with J gene TRBJ2-1; 9 bases match TRBD1. The CDR3 is 15 residues long. Trimming took 4 bases from V and 8 from J; bases not matched to a gene: 10. Germline loops: CDR1 SGDLS, CDR2 YYNGEE. The CDR3 reads CASSPLPGQGYEQFF. The CDR3 DNA is TGTGCCAGCAGCCCCCTTCCGGGACAGGGCTATGAGCAGTTCTTC.

The J gene is TRBJ2-1, the V gene TRBV6-1; TRBD2 aligns across 14 bases. V was pared by 7 bases and J by 10 bases, with 9 bases of the junction left unmatched. CDR1 and CDR2 (germline): MNHNS, SASEGT. This CDR3 is built from 15 residues. The CDR3 DNA reads TGTGCCAGCAAATCCGGGACTAGCGGGGGTGAGGAGCAGTTCTTC. Protein product: CASKSGTSGGEEQFF.

The genes are TRBV15 and TRBJ1-3; D not resolved. This CDR3 is 16 amino acids long. Between the trimmed V and J ends, which lost 0 bases and 1 base, there was a span of 10 bases. Germline V CDR1 and CDR2: LNHNV, YYDKDF (reference sequence). The CDR3 is CATSRDPGQSGNTIYF. Here the CDR3 DNA reads TGTGCCACCAGCAGAGATCCGGGTCAATCTGGAAACACCATATATTTT. The complete variable domain, with remaining parts taken from reference TRBV15 and TRBJ1-3, reads DAMVIQNPRYQVTQFGKPVTLSCSQTLNHNVMYWYQQKSSQAPKLLFHYYDKDFNNEADTPDNFQSRRPNTSFCFLDIRSPGLGDTAMYLCATSRDPGQSGNTIYFGEGSWLTVV.

The chain has TRBV5-1 and TRBJ2-1; a possible D gene is TRBD2 (5 bases). CDR1 SGHRS and CDR2 YFSETQ come from the germline V gene. Between the trimmed V and J ends, which lost 3 bases and 4 bases, there was a span of 14 bases. The CDR3 spans 15 residues. In nucleotides, the CDR3 is TGCGCCAGCAGCTCGGACGGGAACCTTTACAATGAGCAGTTCTTC. The encoded protein is CASSSDGNLYNEQFF.

This clone appeared once. The rearrangement joins TRBV2 to TRBJ2-5; D gene uncertain. This CDR3 comprises 11 residues. V lost 2 bases and J 5 bases, leaving 3 bases between the germline ends. Germline CDR1 and CDR2: SNHLY and FYNNEI. In nucleotides, the CDR3 is TGTGCCAGCAGTGAACTGGAGACCCAGTACTTC. Encoded protein: CASSELETQYF.

This clone was counted only a few times. The CDR3 loop is CASSGTSLGYTF. The CDR3 DNA is TGTGCCAGCAGTGGCACCTCTCTCGGCTACACCTTC. The V gene is TRBV6-5, the J gene TRBJ1-2; D remains unclear. Trimming removed 5 bases from V and 8 bases from J, with 12 bases in between. Germline V gene sequence: CDR1 MNHEY, CDR2 SVGAGI. This CDR3 region has 12 residues.

The chain recombines TRBV4-1 with TRBJ2-5; 9 bases match TRBD1. The CDR3 runs to 15 residues. From germline, CDR1 is MGHRA and CDR2 YSYEKL. V lost 3 bases, J lost 2 bases, and 4 bases stayed unmatched. The chain's CDR3 is CASSQPGQGQETQYF. The CDR3 coding sequence is TGCGCCAGCAGCCAGCCGGGACAGGGACAAGAGACCCAGTACTTC.

V usage is TRBV28 and J usage is TRBJ2-7, with D possibly TRBD2 on 5 matching bases. This CDR3 contains 16 residues. Trimming cost V 4 bases and J 10 bases, with 26 bases left between them. The germline V gene encodes CDR1 MDHEN and CDR2 SYDVKM. DNA of the CDR3: TGTGCCAGCAGTTCGCAGAACCTAGCAGGAACTACTGTACAGTACTTC. Translating gives CASSSQNLAGTTVQYF. The full variable domain, its missing parts supplied by reference TRBV28 and TRBJ2-7, is DVKVTQSSRYLVKRTGEKVFLECVQDMDHENMFWYRQDPGLGLRLIYFSYDVKMKEKGDIPEGYSVSREKKERFSLILESASTNQTSMYLCASSSQNLAGTTVQYFGPGTRLTVT.

The CDR3 nucleotides are TGCGCCAGCAGCGACCGGACAGGGACCTATGGCTACACCTTC. It yields the protein CASSDRTGTYGYTF. J is TRBJ1-2 and V is TRBV5-1; 8 bases match TRBD1. The CDR3 totals 14 residues. Losses at the gene ends were 4 bases for V and 4 bases for J; bases not matched to a gene: 6. Germline CDR1 reads SGHRS; CDR2 reads YFSETQ.

V is TRBV28 and J is TRBJ2-2; the match to TRBD1 covers 10 bases. The ends lost 6 bases at V and 4 bases at J; junction bases unmatched: 8. CDR1 is MDHEN, CDR2 SYDVKM, per germline. The CDR3 has 16 residues. CDR3 sequence (DNA): TGTGCCAGCAGATCCGGGACAGGGGAACTCACCGGGGAGCTGTTTTTT. Amino acids: CASRSGTGELTGELFF.

The chain is built from TRBV5-1 and TRBJ1-2; 10 bases map to TRBD1. The CDR3 is 15 residues long. The trim removed 1 base at V and 7 bases at J, leaving 7 bases unmatched. The germline V gene has CDR1 SGHRS and CDR2 YFSETQ. The chain's CDR3 is CASSLRTGGLGGYTF. CDR3 nucleotides: TGCGCCAGCAGCTTGAGGACAGGGGGATTGGGTGGCTACACCTTC.

This chain joins TRBV6-5 and TRBJ2-7; the match to TRBD2 covers 10 bases. The J segment lost 5 bases and the V segment lost 2 bases, leaving 9 bases of the junction unmatched. There are 16 residues in the CDR3. From germline, CDR1 is MNHEY and CDR2 SVGAGI. CDR3 sequence reads: CASSYRSGRALNEQYF. The CDR3 DNA reads TGTGCCAGCAGTTACCGAAGCGGGAGGGCCTTAAACGAGCAGTACTTC.

The chain is built from TRBV25-1 and TRBJ1-2; maybe TRBD1 (5 bases). V dropped 7 bases and J dropped 3 bases, with 9 bases sitting between them. This CDR3 is built from 12 residues. Germline CDR1 MGHDK, CDR2 SYGVNS. The CDR3 loop is CASTGGDYGYTF. In DNA form, the CDR3 reads TGTGCCAGCACCGGGGGGGACTATGGCTACACCTTC.

The chain has TRBV11-1 and TRBJ1-1; maybe TRBD1 (6 bases). Trimming shortened V by 5 bases and J by 1 base, and 11 bases separated the two germline ends. The CDR3 consists of 14 residues. In germline, CDR1 is SGHAT, CDR2 FQDESV (reference sequence). The CDR3 sequence: CASSPGQPNTEAFF. The CDR3 DNA reads as TGTGCCAGCAGCCCGGGACAACCGAACACTGAAGCTTTCTTT.

This chain connects TRBV28 to TRBJ2-3; 7 bases agree with TRBD2. In germline, CDR1 is MDHEN, CDR2 SYDVKM. The CDR3 spans 14 residues. With V trimmed by 5 bases and J by 1 base, 3 bases remained unmatched. The CDR3 is CASSISGGTDTQYF. For the CDR3, the DNA is TGTGCCAGCAGTATAAGCGGGGGCACAGATACGCAGTATTTT.